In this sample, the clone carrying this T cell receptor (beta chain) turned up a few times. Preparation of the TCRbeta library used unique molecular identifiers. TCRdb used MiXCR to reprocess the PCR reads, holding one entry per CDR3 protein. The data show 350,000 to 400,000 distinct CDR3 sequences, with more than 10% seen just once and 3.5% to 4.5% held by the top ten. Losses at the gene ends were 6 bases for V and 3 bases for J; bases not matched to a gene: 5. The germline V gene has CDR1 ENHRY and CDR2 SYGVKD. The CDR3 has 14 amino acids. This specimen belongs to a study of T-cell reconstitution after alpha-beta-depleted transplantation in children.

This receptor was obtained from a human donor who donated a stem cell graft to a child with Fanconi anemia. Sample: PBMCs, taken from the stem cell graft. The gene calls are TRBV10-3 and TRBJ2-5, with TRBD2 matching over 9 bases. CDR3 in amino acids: CAIRPSSGEETQYF. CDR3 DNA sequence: TGTGCCATCAGACCCTCTAGCGGGGAAGAGACCCAGTACTTC.